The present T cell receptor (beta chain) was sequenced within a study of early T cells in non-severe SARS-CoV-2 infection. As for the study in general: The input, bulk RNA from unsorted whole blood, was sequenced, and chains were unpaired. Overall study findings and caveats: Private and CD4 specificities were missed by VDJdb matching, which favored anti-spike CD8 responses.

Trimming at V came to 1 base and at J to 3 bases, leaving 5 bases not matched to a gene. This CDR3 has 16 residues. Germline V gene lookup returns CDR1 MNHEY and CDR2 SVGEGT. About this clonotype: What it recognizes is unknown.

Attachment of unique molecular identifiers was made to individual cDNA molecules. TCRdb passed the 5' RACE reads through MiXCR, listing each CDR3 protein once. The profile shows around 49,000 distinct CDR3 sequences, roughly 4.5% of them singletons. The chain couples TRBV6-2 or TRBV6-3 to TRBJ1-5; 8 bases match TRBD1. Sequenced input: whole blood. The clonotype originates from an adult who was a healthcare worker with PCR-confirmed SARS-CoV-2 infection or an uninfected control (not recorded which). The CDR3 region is CASSYWTGSDNQPQHF. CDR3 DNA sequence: TGTGCCAGCAGTTACTGGACAGGGTCTGACAATCAGCCCCAGCATTTT.